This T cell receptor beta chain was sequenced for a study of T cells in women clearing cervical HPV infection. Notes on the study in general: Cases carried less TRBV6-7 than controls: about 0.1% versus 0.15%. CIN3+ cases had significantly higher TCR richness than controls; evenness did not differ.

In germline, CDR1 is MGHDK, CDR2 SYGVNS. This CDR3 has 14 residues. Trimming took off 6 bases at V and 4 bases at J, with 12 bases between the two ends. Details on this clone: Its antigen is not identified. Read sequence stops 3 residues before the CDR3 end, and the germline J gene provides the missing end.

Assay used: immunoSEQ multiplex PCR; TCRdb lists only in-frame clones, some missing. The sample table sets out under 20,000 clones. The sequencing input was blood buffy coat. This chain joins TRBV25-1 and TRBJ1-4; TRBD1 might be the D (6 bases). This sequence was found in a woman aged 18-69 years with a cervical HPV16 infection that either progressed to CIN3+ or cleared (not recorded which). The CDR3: CASRTQGFNEKLFF. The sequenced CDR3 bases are TGTGCCAGCAGGACACAGGGTTTTAATGAAAAA.